These 27 T cell receptor beta chains share one sample of origin, sequenced in a study of blood T cells in healthy people across ages (dated by TCRdb to the mid-2010s). Libraries were made using 5' RACE. The instrument given in TCRdb is Illumina HiSeq 2500. A second PCR of about 6 to 12 cycles was run with a J-beta primer mix and a sample-barcoded 5' primer. The public reads were quality trimmed at Q25 with fastp and then assembled into clones with MiXCR by TCRdb, keeping productive beta chains. One record per CDR3 amino acid sequence lists the most common genes and DNA. The sample table records about 640,000 distinct CDR3 sequences; roughly three fifths of these occur just once. Over 30% of the sample comes from the top ten. Sequencing was done on a sample of blood. These receptors were taken from a man in his 60s in good health.

The gene calls are TRBV6-6 and TRBJ2-1; 9 bases are a match to TRBD2. V shed 6 bases, J shed 6 bases, and the junction held 9 bases outside the gene matches. The CDR3 extends over 15 amino acids. Germline lookup yields CDR1 MNHNY and CDR2 SVGAGI (reference sequence). This chain's CDR3 is CASSAGTSRLNEQFF. DNA of the CDR3: TGTGCCAGCAGCGCCGGGACTAGCAGACTCAATGAGCAGTTCTTC.

In DNA form, the CDR3 reads TGTGCCGCTCGGGGGGAAAACTACGAGCAGTACTTC. Residues: CAARGENYEQYF. This chain uses TRBV6-6 with TRBJ2-7, with 7 positions matching TRBD2. The junction had 7 bases not matched to a gene; V was cut back by 11 bases and J by 3 bases. The CDR3 sequence is 12 residues long. The V gene's germline CDR1 is MNHNY and CDR2 SVGAGI (reference sequence).

The chain is built from TRBV2 and TRBJ1-2; no clear D gene. The length of the CDR3 is 14 residues. V lost 4 bases to trimming and J lost 8 bases, with 17 bases between them. Germline V gives CDR1 SNHLY, CDR2 FYNNEI. The chain's CDR3 is CASSGPTARLGYTF. The CDR3 coding sequence is TGTGCCAGCAGTGGGCCCACGGCCCGTCTGGGCTACACCTTC. The full variable domain, with the rest looked up from reference TRBV2 and TRBJ1-2, is EPEVTQTPSHQVTQMGQEVILRCVPISNHLYFYWYRQILGQKVEFLVSFYNNEISEKSEIFDDQFSVERPDGSNFTLKIRSTKLEDSAMYFCASSGPTARLGYTFGSGTRLTVV.

The chain combines TRBV18 with TRBJ2-5, with no clear D. TRBJ2-7 explains the end of the DNA better; the J call may be wrong. Germline V gene data show CDR1 as KGHSH and CDR2 as LQKENI. CDR3 size: 13 residues. The CDR3 loop reads CASSPAETYEQYF. In nucleotides, the CDR3 is TGTGCCAGCTCACCAGCAGAAACCTACGAGCAGTACTTC.

V and J are TRBV6-5 and TRBJ1-4, with D unresolved. The CDR3 is made up of 19 amino acids. V was trimmed by 0 bases and J by 0 bases, leaving 17 bases between them. The V gene's germline CDR1 is MNHEY and CDR2 SVGAGI. The CDR3 bases are TGTGCCAGCAGTTACTCCTTCGGCCGAACAGCACCAACTAATGAAAAACTGTTTTTT. Translating it yields CASSYSFGRTAPTNEKLFF.

This chain uses TRBV7-9 with TRBJ2-6; perhaps TRBD2 as D (6 bases). V was cut by 5 bases and J by 4 bases, with 12 bases left in between. This CDR3 is 15 amino acids long. Germline CDR1 SEHNR, CDR2 FQNEAQ (reference sequence). DNA of the CDR3: TGTGCCAGCAGCCGGAGGGCTCTAGGGGCCAACGTCCTGACTTTC. This gives the protein CASSRRALGANVLTF.

The V and J genes are TRBV11-2 and TRBJ2-1; D is perhaps TRBD2 (6 bases). The tail of the sequence fits TRBJ2-7 better, so the J call may be wrong. CDR3 size: 16 residues. Germline lookup yields CDR1 SGHAT and CDR2 FQNNGV. CDR3 DNA sequence: TGTGCCAGCAGCTTATGGGGCGGGGCCTCCTACAATGAGCAGTACTTC. This sequence encodes CASSLWGGASYNEQYF.

The chain uses TRBV7-2 and TRBJ2-4; 11 bases are shared with TRBD2. The J call is doubtful: the DNA matches TRBJ2-5 better. There are 16 residues in the CDR3. CDR1 is SGHTA and CDR2 is FQGNSA in the germline V gene. The CDR3 is CASNSPTSGEIWTQYF. CDR3 nucleotide sequence: TGTGCCAGCAACTCTCCGACTAGCGGGGAAATCTGGACCCAGTACTTC.

This clonotype came up a few times. The V and J genes are TRBV7-8 and TRBJ2-1; D is unresolved. Germline lookup yields CDR1 SGHVS and CDR2 FQNEAQ. The CDR3 runs 15 residues. Deletions cut 4 bases from V and 0 bases from J, with 10 bases between. CDR3 DNA sequence: TGTGCCAGCAGCTCGGACGCTGGCTCCTACAATGAGCAGTTCTTC. Its translation: CASSSDAGSYNEQFF.

The rearrangement joins TRBV3-1 to TRBJ1-4, with 7 positions matching TRBD1. V dropped 7 bases and J dropped 7; count of bases not matched to a gene: 15. Germline V CDR1 and CDR2: LGHDT, YNNKEL (reference sequence). The CDR3 covers 16 residues. DNA of the CDR3: TGTGCCAGCAAGCAGGGATTGACAGGGCCGCGTGAAAAACTGTTTTTT. This translates into CASKQGLTGPREKLFF.

This chain connects TRBV27 to TRBJ2-1; D perhaps matches TRBD1 (5 bases). The germline gives CDR1 MNHEY, CDR2 SMNVEV (reference sequence). The CDR3 length is 13 residues. The germline V and J ends were trimmed by 3 bases and 5 bases, with 8 bases remaining between them. CDR3 sequence (DNA): TGTGCCAGCAGTTTCCAAGGGGACAATGAGCAGTTCTTC. It specifies CASSFQGDNEQFF.

This clonotype was detected only a few times. J is TRBJ2-1 and V is TRBV5-1; tentatively, D is TRBD2 (6 bases). Germline V gene sequence: CDR1 SGHRS, CDR2 YFSETQ. The V end was cut by 5 bases, the J end by 0 bases, with 12 bases between. This CDR3 region has 15 residues. This CDR3 is CASRRDLFSYNEQFF. CDR3 bases: TGCGCCAGCAGGAGGGACTTATTCTCCTACAATGAGCAGTTCTTC.

The chain combines TRBV4-1 with TRBJ2-7, with D perhaps matching TRBD2 (5 bases). The end of the DNA is better explained by TRBJ2-5, so the J call may be wrong. This CDR3 region has 13 residues. Per germline, CDR1 MGHRA and CDR2 YSYEKL. The CDR3 sequence: CASSRLATETQYF. The CDR3 bases are TGCGCCAGCAGCCGGCTAGCTACGGAGACCCAGTACTTC.

This clonotype came up a few times. V and J are TRBV10-1 and TRBJ2-7; no clear D gene. CDR1 and CDR2 (germline): WNHNN, SYGVQD (reference sequence). CDR3 size: 14 residues. Trimming cost V 6 bases and J 6 bases, with 18 bases left between them. The DNA of the CDR3 is TGCGCCAGCAGAGACCCCCAACAGCCGGGCGAGCAGTACTTC. This sequence encodes CASRDPQQPGEQYF.

The sample holds a few counts of this clonotype. Just one base apart from a much larger clone, this may be a read error. The CDR3 DNA reads TGTGCCACCAGTGAATCCATCGCCTACGAGCAGTACTTC. Translation gives CATSESIAYEQYF. The V gene is TRBV10-3, the J gene TRBJ2-7; D gene ambiguous. CDR3 length: 13 residues. The germline V gene encodes CDR1 ENHRY and CDR2 SYGVKD.

V usage is TRBV20-1 and J usage is TRBJ2-5; 9 bases line up with TRBD2. Germline CDR1 DFQATT, CDR2 SNEGSKA (reference sequence). CDR3 length equals 14 residues. V trimming: 3 bases; J trimming: 3 bases; junction bases outside the gene matches: 5. DNA of the CDR3: TGCAGTGCTAGGAAGGCTAGCGGGGAAGAGACCCAGTACTTC. Its translation is CSARKASGEETQYF.

The chain recombines TRBV2 with TRBJ2-5, with 8 bases identical to TRBD1. The CDR3 runs 17 residues. The ends lost 6 bases at V and 4 bases at J; junction bases unmatched: 16. Germline-derived CDR1 and CDR2 are SNHLY and FYNNEI. The CDR3 DNA sequence: TGTGCCAGCAGCGCGCATCAGCACACAGGGGGAAGAGAGACCCAGTACTTC. Translation: CASSAHQHTGGRETQYF.

This clonotype was counted a single time. The chain carries TRBV11-2 and TRBJ2-5; possible D gene TRBD1, 8 bases. Germline assignment: CDR1 SGHAT and CDR2 FQNNGV. The CDR3 spans 14 residues. Trimming removed 5 bases at V and 6 bases at J, with 16 bases between. The CDR3 coding sequence is TGTGCCAGCAGCCAGAACAGGGGGGGAAAGACCCAGTACTTC. Residues: CASSQNRGGKTQYF.

The chain employs TRBV7-8 and TRBJ2-1, with D hard to call. The CDR3 has 14 residues. V lost 6 bases and J 0 bases, leaving 9 bases between the germline ends. Germline loops: CDR1 SGHVS, CDR2 FQNEAQ. The CDR3 DNA reads TGTGCCAGCAGGGGAAACAGCTCCTACAATGAGCAGTTCTTC. Encoded protein: CASRGNSSYNEQFF.

This chain uses TRBV29-1 with TRBJ1-5; 8 bases agree with TRBD1. The junction had 11 bases not matched to a gene; V was cut back by 7 bases and J by 9 bases. The CDR3 extends over 13 amino acids. Germline V gene data show CDR1 as SQVTM and CDR2 as ANQGSEA. DNA for the CDR3: TGCAGCGCCCAGACAGGGGACAGCGCGCCCCAGCATTTT. Protein sequence: CSAQTGDSAPQHF.

The chain recombines TRBV5-1 with TRBJ2-3; D may be TRBD1 (6 bases). Per the germline V gene, CDR1 is SGHRS and CDR2 is YFSETQ. V lost 7 bases and J lost 2, with 17 bases in between. The CDR3 consists of 15 residues. The CDR3 region is CASCPRTAHTDTQYF. CDR3 nucleotides: TGCGCCAGCTGCCCACGGACAGCTCACACAGATACGCAGTATTTT.

A single count supports this clonotype. The rearrangement uses TRBV9 and TRBJ2-1; TRBD2 aligns across 7 bases. Germline CDR1 SGDLS, CDR2 YYNGEE. This CDR3 has 15 residues. The junction had 3 bases not matched to a gene; V was cut back by 3 bases and J by 0 bases. The CDR3 bases are TGTGCCAGCAGCGGGACTAGTGTCTCCTACAATGAGCAGTTCTTC. Translation gives CASSGTSVSYNEQFF.

The genes are TRBV12-3 or TRBV12-4 and TRBJ2-7; D may be TRBD1 or TRBD2 (6 bases each). V lost 8 bases and J 10 bases, leaving 21 bases between the germline ends. The CDR3 has 13 residues. CDR3 loop: CASPCGGPKSQYF. As DNA, the CDR3 is TGTGCCAGCCCCTGTGGGGGGCCAAAATCCCAGTACTTC.

V is TRBV29-1 and J is TRBJ2-3; D is unclear. The V gene lost 2 bases and the J gene lost 2 bases, with 11 bases spanning the gap. This CDR3 comprises 14 residues. Germline CDR1 reads SQVTM; CDR2 reads ANQGSEA. The CDR3 sequence is CSVERQIPTDTQYF. The CDR3 region has the DNA TGCAGCGTTGAAAGGCAGATTCCCACAGATACGCAGTATTTT.

The chain uses TRBV5-1 and TRBJ2-1; D may be TRBD2 (7 bases). This CDR3 region has 14 residues. Trimming removed 4 bases at V and 15 bases at J, with 23 bases between. The V gene's germline CDR1 is SGHRS and CDR2 YFSETQ. In DNA form, the CDR3 reads TGCGCCAGCAGCCCGAGGGGGAGCGGGGAAATCGCGTTCTTC. It codes for CASSPRGSGEIAFF.

This clonotype occurred a few times. This rearrangement joins TRBV5-1 to TRBJ2-5; D is unclear. There are 15 residues in the CDR3. Germline assignment: CDR1 SGHRS and CDR2 YFSETQ. V was shortened by 1 base and J by 5 bases, with 15 bases between the two germline ends. The CDR3 loop reads CASSLNPRGMETQYF. CDR3 sequence (DNA): TGCGCCAGCAGCTTGAACCCTAGAGGCATGGAGACCCAGTACTTC.

This clonotype was picked up a small number of times. V and J are TRBV29-1 and TRBJ2-1; 10 positions match TRBD1. The germline V gene has CDR1 SQVTM and CDR2 ANQGSEA. The CDR3 spans 14 residues. V lost 3 bases and J lost 7; bases outside the gene matches: 6. Here the CDR3 reads CSVDWDRGLNEQFF. In DNA form, the CDR3 reads TGCAGCGTTGATTGGGACAGGGGTTTGAATGAGCAGTTCTTC.